This T cell receptor beta chain was sequenced for a study of blood T cell repertoires in COVID-19. Study context: PBMCs, B-cell-depleted T cells, or T cells were the source of the cDNA or gDNA that made up the material.

Source study methods: Amplified reference gene primers provided the basis for estimating nucleated cell counts. Some clones are missing from TCRdb's copy, which holds only in-frame ones; the method was immunoSEQ multiplex PCR. V and J calls and clone size are as listed in that table; D and trimming were resolved from the DNA. The table records around 70,000 clones, approximately 80% of them present only once. V lost 8 bases, J lost 4 bases, and 12 bases stayed unmatched. CDR1 is SGHVS, CDR2 FQNEAQ, per germline. There are 16 residues in the CDR3. The chain couples TRBV7-8 to TRBJ2-2; 8 bases agree with TRBD2. The sample was peripheral blood. The receptor was isolated from a human donor in a cohort sampled during active COVID-19. The CDR3 DNA reads as TGTGCCAGCGCGATACAGACGGGAGGGGGCACCGGGGAGCTGTTTTTT. Protein product: CASAIQTGGGTGELFF. Full variable domain (missing parts from reference TRBV7-8 and TRBJ2-2): GAGVSQSPRYKVAKRGQDVALRCDPISGHVSLFWYQQALGQGPEFLTYFQNEAQLDKSGLPSDRFFAERPEGSVSTLKIQRTQQEDSAVYLCASAIQTGGGTGELFFGEGSRLTVL.